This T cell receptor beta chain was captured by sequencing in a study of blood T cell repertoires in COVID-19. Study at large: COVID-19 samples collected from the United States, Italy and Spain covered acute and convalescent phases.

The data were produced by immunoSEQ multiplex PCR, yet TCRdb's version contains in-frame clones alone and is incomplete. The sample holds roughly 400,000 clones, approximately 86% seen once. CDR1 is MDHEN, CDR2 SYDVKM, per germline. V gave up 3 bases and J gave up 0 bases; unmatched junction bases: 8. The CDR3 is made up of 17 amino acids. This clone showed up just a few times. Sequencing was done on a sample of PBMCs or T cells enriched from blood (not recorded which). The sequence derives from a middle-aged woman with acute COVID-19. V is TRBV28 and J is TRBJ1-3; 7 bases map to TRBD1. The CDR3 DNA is TGTGCCAGCAGTTTGCACCCTCACAGGGGCTCTGGAAACACCATATATTTT. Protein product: CASSLHPHRGSGNTIYF.